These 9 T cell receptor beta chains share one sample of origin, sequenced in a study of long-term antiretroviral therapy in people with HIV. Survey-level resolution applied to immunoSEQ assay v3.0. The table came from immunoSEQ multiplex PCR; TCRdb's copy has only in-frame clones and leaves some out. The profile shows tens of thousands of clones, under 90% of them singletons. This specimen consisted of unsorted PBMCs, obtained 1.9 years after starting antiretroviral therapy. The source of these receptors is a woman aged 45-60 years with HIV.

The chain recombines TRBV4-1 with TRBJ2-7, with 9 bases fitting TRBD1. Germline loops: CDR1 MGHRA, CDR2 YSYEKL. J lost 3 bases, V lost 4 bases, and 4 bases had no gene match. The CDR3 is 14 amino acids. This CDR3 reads CASSPRQGGYEQYF. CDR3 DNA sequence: TGCGCCAGCAGCCCCCGACAGGGGGGCTACGAGCAGTACTTC.

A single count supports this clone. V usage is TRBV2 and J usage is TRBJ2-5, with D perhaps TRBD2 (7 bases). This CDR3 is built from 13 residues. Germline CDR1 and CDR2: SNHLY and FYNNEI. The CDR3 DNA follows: TGTGCGGAGCTGGGGGGGGGCCAGAAGACCCAGTACTTC. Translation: CAELGGGQKTQYF.

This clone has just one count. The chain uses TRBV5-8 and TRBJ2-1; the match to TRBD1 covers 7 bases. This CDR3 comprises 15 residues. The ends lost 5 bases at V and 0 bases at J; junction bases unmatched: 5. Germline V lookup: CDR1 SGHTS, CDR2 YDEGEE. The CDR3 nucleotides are TGTGCCAGCAGACAGACAGGGATCTCCTACAATGAGCAGTTCTTC. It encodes CASRQTGISYNEQFF.

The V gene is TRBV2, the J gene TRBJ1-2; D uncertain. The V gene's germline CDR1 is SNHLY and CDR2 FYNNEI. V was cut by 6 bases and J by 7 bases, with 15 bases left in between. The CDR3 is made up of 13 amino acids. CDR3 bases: TGTGCCAGCAGCCCCGAGGTGACGGTTGGCTACACCTTC. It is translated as CASSPEVTVGYTF.

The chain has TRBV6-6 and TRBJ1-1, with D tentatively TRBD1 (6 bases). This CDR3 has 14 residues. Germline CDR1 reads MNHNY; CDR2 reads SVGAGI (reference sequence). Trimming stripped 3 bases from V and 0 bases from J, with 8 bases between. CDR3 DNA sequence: TGTGCCAGCAGTTATGGACAGCTGAACACTGAAGCTTTCTTT. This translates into CASSYGQLNTEAFF.

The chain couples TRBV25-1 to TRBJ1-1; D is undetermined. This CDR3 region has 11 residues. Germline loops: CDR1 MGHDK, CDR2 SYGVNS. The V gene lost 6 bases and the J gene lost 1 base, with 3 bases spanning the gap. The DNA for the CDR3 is TGTGCCAGCAGGCAGAACACTGAAGCTTTCTTT. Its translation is CASRQNTEAFF.

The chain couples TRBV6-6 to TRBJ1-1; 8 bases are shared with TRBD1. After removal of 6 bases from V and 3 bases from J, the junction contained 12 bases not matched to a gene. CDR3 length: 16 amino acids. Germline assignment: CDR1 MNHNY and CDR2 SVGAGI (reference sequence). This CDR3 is CASSHTRTGLDTEAFF. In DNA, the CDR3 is TGTGCCAGCAGCCATACCCGGACAGGGCTTGACACTGAAGCTTTCTTT.

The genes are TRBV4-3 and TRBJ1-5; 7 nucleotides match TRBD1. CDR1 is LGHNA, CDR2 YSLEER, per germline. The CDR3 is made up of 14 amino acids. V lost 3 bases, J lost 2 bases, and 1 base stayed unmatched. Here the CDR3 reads CASSQQGGNQPQHF. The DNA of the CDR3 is TGCGCCAGCAGCCAGCAGGGGGGCAATCAGCCCCAGCATTTT.

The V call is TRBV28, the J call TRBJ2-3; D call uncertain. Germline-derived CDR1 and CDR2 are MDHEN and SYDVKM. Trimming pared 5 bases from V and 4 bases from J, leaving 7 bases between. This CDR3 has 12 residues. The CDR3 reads CASSPLPDTQYF. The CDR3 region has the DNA TGTGCCAGCAGTCCCCTGCCAGATACGCAGTATTTT. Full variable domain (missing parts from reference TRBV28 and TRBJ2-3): DVKVTQSSRYLVKRTGEKVFLECVQDMDHENMFWYRQDPGLGLRLIYFSYDVKMKEKGDIPEGYSVSREKKERFSLILESASTNQTSMYLCASSPLPDTQYFGPGTRLTVL.